A selection of T cell receptor beta chains follows, all from one sample in a study of shared clonotypes between healthy human individuals. Some clones are missing from TCRdb's copy, which holds only in-frame ones; the method was immunoSEQ multiplex PCR. The repertoire holds nearly 1,000,000 clones, with about three quarters as singletons. The material sequenced was memory CD4+ T cells sorted from blood. The receptors originated from a man aged 18 to 29 in good health. CDR3s include the opening cysteine and the closing phenylalanine or tryptophan. A D gene is named only where the DNA matches it firmly. Rows give clone size only sometimes, using once, few, many, or a class for an expanded clone.

clone size | D gene | V gene | CDR3 protein
. | . | TRBV19 | CASEDQAGGANVLTF
. | TRBD1 | TRBV11-2 | CASSLTGGSAGELFF
. | TRBD1 | TRBV6-1 | CASSEAKGATDTQYF
. | TRBD2 | TRBV19 | CASSPTSGSYNEQFF
many | . | TRBV7-3 | CASSFGPGETQYF
. | . | TRBV30 | CAWNRYPGTGPYEQYF
. | TRBD1 | TRBV4-1 | CASSQEQGHYTDTQYF
. | TRBD2 | TRBV28 | CASTGGRLGNLYEQYF
. | . | TRBV5-5 | CASSSTPGGYTF
. | TRBD1 | TRBV6-5 | CASSYSRGRGYGYTF
few | TRBD2 | TRBV9 | CASSGTSGSLELYF
once | TRBD1 | TRBV6-6 | CASSYTMTGDGRQYF
. | . | TRBV7-2 | CASSLELTNYGYTF
. | . | TRBV6-5 | CASSSGGTHNSPLHF
. | . | TRBV7-2 | CASSPRMGTEAFF
. | . | TRBV7-2 | CASSLDTGEQFF
. | . | TRBV5-6 | CASSLAIGGRTEAFF
. | TRBD2 | TRBV9 | CASSVVAGVDEQYF
. | . | TRBV28 | CASSLDDQETQYF
. | TRBD1 | TRBV2 | CASRRQGLLGELFF
. | . | TRBV6-5 | CASKRTPGEQFF
. | TRBD2 | TRBV15 | CATSRVGTSGLRGAQYF
. | TRBD2 | TRBV9 | CASSVATLAGSNNEQFF
. | . | TRBV5-1 | CASSLGLGGTDTQYF
. | . | TRBV2 | CARASGANVLTF
. | . | TRBV29-1 | CSVELDYGYTF
. | . | TRBV6-1 | CASSELGQGPYEQYF
few | TRBD2 | TRBV9 | CASSVVLAGGNEQFF
few | . | TRBV4-1 | CASSQDQWGAQPQHF
. | TRBD1 | TRBV25-1 | CASSGGQGRTEAFF
. | TRBD2 | TRBV7-2 | CASSSRLAGGKNIQYF
. | . | TRBV6-5 | CASSYGQAKYF
. | . | TRBV19 | CASGGNNYGYTF
. | . | TRBV27 | CASTDARLAGTGELFF
. | TRBD1 | TRBV11-2 | CASSPLTGTGGGQYF
. | TRBD2 | TRBV2 | CASRLRTSGLAKNIQYF
. | . | TRBV7-2 | CASSLIRETQYF
. | TRBD1 | TRBV5-1 | CASSLAKGANTEAFF
few | TRBD1 | TRBV5-8 | CASSRGQGGPGETQYF
. | TRBD1 | TRBV5-1 | CASSARDRVYGYTF
. | . | TRBV2 | CASKSSEHTGELFF
few | . | TRBV11-2 | CASSYRADSSYNEQFF
. | TRBD1 | TRBV7-9 | CASSFTGVSYEQYF
few | . | TRBV9 | CASSPYAGRGGRLAKNIQYF
. | TRBD2 | TRBV18 | CASSRLWGSGSYEQYF
many | . | TRBV7-2 | CASSLYPVVGVHTGELFF
. | . | TRBV6-5 | CASSSNKNYGYTF